This entry lists 17 T cell receptor beta chains sequenced from one sample in a study of blood T cell repertoires in COVID-19. Sequencing used immunoSEQ multiplex PCR; TCRdb keeps in-frame clones, though not all of them. The sample consists of about 100,000 clones, 90% to 95% of them appearing once. Source material: peripheral blood. These receptors came from a man aged 50-59 years with acute or convalescent COVID-19.

The chain carries TRBV6-5 and TRBJ1-1; no clear D. Germline V gene data show CDR1 as MNHEY and CDR2 as SVGAGI. This CDR3 comprises 15 residues. Trimming removed 0 bases at V and 1 base at J, with 9 bases between. The CDR3 region is CASSYSMGGNTEAFF. The DNA of the CDR3 is TGTGCCAGCAGTTACTCGATGGGAGGGAACACTGAAGCTTTCTTT.

V and J are TRBV28 and TRBJ1-3; D is unclear. V lost 4 bases and J lost 0, with 10 bases in between. Germline V gives CDR1 MDHEN, CDR2 SYDVKM. The CDR3 is 15 amino acids. Written as DNA, the CDR3 is TGTGCCAGCAGTTCAGTACATCTCTCTGGAAACACCATATATTTT. Protein sequence: CASSSVHLSGNTIYF.

This clone has only one observation. The chain recombines TRBV6-1 with TRBJ1-4; TRBD1 matches 8 bases. Per the germline V gene, CDR1 is MNHNS and CDR2 is SASEGT. V shed 4 bases, J shed 0 bases, and the junction held 4 bases outside the gene matches. CDR3 length: 16 residues. The CDR3 coding sequence is TGTGCCAGCAGTGGGACAGGGAGAGCAACTAATGAAAAACTGTTTTTT. This translates into CASSGTGRATNEKLFF.

V is TRBV19 and J is TRBJ1-2; the match to TRBD1 covers 7 bases. The V and J ends lost 4 bases and 8 bases, in that order; junction bases with no gene match: 16. Germline CDR1 is LNHDA and CDR2 is SQIVND (reference sequence). This CDR3 comprises 16 residues. The CDR3: CASSKTPGQSFQGYTF. The CDR3 DNA sequence: TGTGCCAGTAGTAAAACCCCGGGACAGTCCTTTCAAGGCTACACCTTC.

The chain is built from TRBV19 and TRBJ1-1, with 7 bases identical to TRBD1. The V gene's germline CDR1 is LNHDA and CDR2 SQIVND (reference sequence). This CDR3 is built from 15 residues. Germline trimming cut 7 bases from V and 4 bases from J; bases unmatched to any gene: 12. CDR3 nucleotide sequence: TGTGCCAGTACTGACGTCCCGACAGGGAGCACTGAAGCTTTCTTT. Encoded protein: CASTDVPTGSTEAFF.

V usage is TRBV19 and J usage is TRBJ1-5; TRBD1 matches at 10 bases. V dropped 3 bases and J dropped 6; count of bases not matched to a gene: 8. The germline V gene encodes CDR1 LNHDA and CDR2 SQIVND (reference sequence). The CDR3 sequence is 16 residues long. CDR3 DNA: TGTGCCAGTAGTATGGACGGGACAGGGGTAGGTCAGCCCCAGCATTTT. It encodes CASSMDGTGVGQPQHF.

The chain recombines TRBV5-1 with TRBJ2-1, with D perhaps matching TRBD2 (5 bases). The ends were cut back, 4 bases at V and 8 bases at J, with 7 bases in the middle. This CDR3 has 11 residues. In germline, CDR1 is SGHRS, CDR2 YFSETQ. Here the CDR3 reads CASSERDEQFF. DNA for the CDR3: TGCGCCAGCAGCGAGAGGGATGAGCAGTTCTTC.

The chain couples TRBV7-8 to TRBJ2-7, with 9 nucleotides matching TRBD1. The CDR3 runs 17 residues. Trimming removed 3 bases from V and 5 bases from J; junction bases left unmatched: 14. Germline lookup yields CDR1 SGHVS and CDR2 FQNEAQ. The DNA for the CDR3 is TGTGCCAGCAGCTTTCGGGACAGGGAGAGTAGCGAAAACGAGCAGTACTTC. Residues: CASSFRDRESSENEQYF.

The rearrangement links TRBV5-6 to TRBJ1-2, with D possibly being TRBD1 (6 bases). V was pared by 2 bases and J by 3 bases, with 11 bases between. Germline V gives CDR1 SGHDT, CDR2 YYEEEE. The CDR3 sequence is 14 residues long. This CDR3 is CASSFLHRDYGYTF. CDR3 nucleotides: TGTGCCAGCAGCTTCCTTCACAGGGACTATGGCTACACCTTC.

This clone appeared a few times. CDR3: CASSGQGIYEQYF. The CDR3 DNA sequence: TGTGCCAGCAGCGGACAGGGAATCTACGAGCAGTACTTC. The V call is TRBV6-6, the J call TRBJ2-7; the match to TRBD1 covers 8 bases. V was pared by 6 bases and J by 3 bases, with 4 bases of the junction left unmatched. CDR1 is MNHNY, CDR2 SVGAGI, per germline (reference sequence). The CDR3 contains 13 residues.

The rearrangement joins TRBV11-3 to TRBJ2-7; D is perhaps TRBD2 (5 bases). V dropped 2 bases and J dropped 5 bases, with 7 bases sitting between them. The CDR3 totals 12 residues. Germline CDR1 reads SGHNT; CDR2 reads YENEEA. The CDR3 sequence: CASSLTGNEQYF. CDR3 bases: TGTGCCAGCAGCTTAACGGGGAACGAGCAGTACTTC. Together with reference TRBV11-3 and TRBJ2-7, the CDR3 gives the full variable domain: EAGVVQSPRYKIIEKKQPVAFWCNPISGHNTLYWYLQNLGQGPELLIRYENEEAVDDSQLPKDRFSAERLKGVDSTLKIQPAELGDSAVYLCASSLTGNEQYFGPGTRLTVT.

The genes are TRBV12-3 or TRBV12-4 and TRBJ2-4, with D possibly TRBD2 on 5 matching bases. V was trimmed by 1 base and J by 11 bases, leaving 9 bases between them. CDR3 length: 12 amino acids. CDR3 sequence: CASSLGELLQYF. In nucleotides, the CDR3 is TGTGCCAGCAGTTTAGGGGAGCTACTTCAGTACTTC.

The chain has TRBV9 and TRBJ2-3, with TRBD1 identical over 7 bases. This CDR3 has 15 amino acids. V was clipped by 4 bases and J by 3 bases; unmatched bases: 8. Germline lookup yields CDR1 SGDLS and CDR2 YYNGEE. The chain's CDR3 is CASSQGVGWTDTQYF. The CDR3 coding sequence is TGTGCCAGCAGCCAGGGGGTTGGGTGGACAGATACGCAGTATTTT.

This chain uses TRBV5-4 with TRBJ1-1; the match to TRBD1 covers 7 bases. Per germline, CDR1 SGHNT and CDR2 YYREEE (reference sequence). V lost 0 bases and J lost 4; bases outside the gene matches: 6. The CDR3 runs 15 residues. CDR3 residues: CASSLDPTGATEAFF. CDR3 DNA: TGTGCCAGCAGCTTGGATCCCACAGGGGCCACTGAAGCTTTCTTT.

V and J are TRBV3-1 (or the pseudogene TRBV3-2) and TRBJ2-6; D ambiguous. V was cut by 1 base and J by 4 bases, with 11 bases left in between. The germline CDR1 and CDR2 sequences are LGHDT and YNNKEL (reference sequence). The CDR3 length is 16 residues. The CDR3 coding sequence is TGTGCCAGCAGCCAAGCCTTTCGTTCCGGGGCCAACGTCCTGACTTTC. Translation: CASSQAFRSGANVLTF.

The genes are TRBV20-1 and TRBJ2-3; the D is unclear. Trimming took off 4 bases at V and 4 bases at J, with 6 bases between the two ends. The CDR3 is 11 residues long. Germline CDR1 is DFQATT and CDR2 is SNEGSKA (reference sequence). The CDR3 DNA reads TGCAGTGCTACTCTATCAGATACGCAGTATTTT. This sequence encodes CSATLSDTQYF.

The chain couples TRBV5-4 to TRBJ2-2, with 11 bases fitting TRBD2. From germline, CDR1 is SGHNT and CDR2 YYREEE (reference sequence). With V trimmed by 3 bases and J by 1 base, 2 bases remained unmatched. This CDR3 region has 16 residues. The CDR3 is CASSSGTSGNTGELFF. In DNA, the CDR3 is TGTGCCAGCAGCTCCGGGACTAGCGGGAACACCGGGGAGCTGTTTTTT.